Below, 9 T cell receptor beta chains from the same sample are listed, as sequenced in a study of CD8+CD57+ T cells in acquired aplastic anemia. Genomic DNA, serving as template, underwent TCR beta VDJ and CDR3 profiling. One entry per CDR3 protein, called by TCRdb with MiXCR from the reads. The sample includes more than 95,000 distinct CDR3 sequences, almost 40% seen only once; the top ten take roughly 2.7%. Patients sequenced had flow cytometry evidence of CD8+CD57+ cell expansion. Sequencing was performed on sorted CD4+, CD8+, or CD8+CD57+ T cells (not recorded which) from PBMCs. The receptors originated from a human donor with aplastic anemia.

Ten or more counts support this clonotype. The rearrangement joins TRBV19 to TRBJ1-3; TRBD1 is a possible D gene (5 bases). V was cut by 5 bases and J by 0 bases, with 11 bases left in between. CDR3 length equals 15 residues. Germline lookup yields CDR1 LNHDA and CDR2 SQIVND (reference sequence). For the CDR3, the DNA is TGTGCCAGTAGTTGGGACCGCGACTCTGGAAACACCATATATTTT. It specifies CASSWDRDSGNTIYF.

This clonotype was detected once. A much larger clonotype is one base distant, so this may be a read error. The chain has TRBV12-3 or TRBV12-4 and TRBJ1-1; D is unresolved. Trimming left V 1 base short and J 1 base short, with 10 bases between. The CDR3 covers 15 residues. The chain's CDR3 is CASSLERFPNTEAFF. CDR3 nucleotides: TGTGCCAGCAGTTTAGAGAGATTTCCGAACACTGAAGCTTTCTTT.

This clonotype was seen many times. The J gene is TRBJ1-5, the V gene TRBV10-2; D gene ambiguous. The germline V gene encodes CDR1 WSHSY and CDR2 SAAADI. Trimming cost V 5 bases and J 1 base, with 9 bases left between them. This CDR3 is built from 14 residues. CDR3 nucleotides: TGCGCCAGCAGTCTGACGGGGAGCAATCAGCCCCAGCATTTT. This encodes CASSLTGSNQPQHF.

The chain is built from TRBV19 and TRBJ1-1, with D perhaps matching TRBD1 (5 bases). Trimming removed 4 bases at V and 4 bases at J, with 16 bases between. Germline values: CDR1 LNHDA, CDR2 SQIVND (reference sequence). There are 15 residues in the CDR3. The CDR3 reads CASSTAGTGLTEAFF. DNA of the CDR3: TGTGCCAGTAGTACGGCCGGGACCGGGCTCACTGAAGCTTTCTTT.

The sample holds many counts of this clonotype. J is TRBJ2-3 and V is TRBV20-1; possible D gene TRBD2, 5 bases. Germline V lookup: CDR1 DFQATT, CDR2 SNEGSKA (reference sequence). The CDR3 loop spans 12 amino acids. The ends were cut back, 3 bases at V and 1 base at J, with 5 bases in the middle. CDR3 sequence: CSASGGTDTQYF. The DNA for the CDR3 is TGCAGTGCTAGCGGGGGCACAGATACGCAGTATTTT.

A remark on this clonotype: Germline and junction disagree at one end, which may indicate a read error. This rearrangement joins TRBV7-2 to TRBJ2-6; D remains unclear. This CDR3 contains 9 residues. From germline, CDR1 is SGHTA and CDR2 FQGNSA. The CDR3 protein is CASSFSGAF. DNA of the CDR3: TGTGCCAGCAGCTTCTCTGGAGCTTTC.

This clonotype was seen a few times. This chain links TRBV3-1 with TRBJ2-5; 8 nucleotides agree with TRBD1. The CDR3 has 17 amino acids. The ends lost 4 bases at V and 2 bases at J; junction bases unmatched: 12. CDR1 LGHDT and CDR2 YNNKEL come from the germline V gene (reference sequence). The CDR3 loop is CASSPHPTGASQETQYF. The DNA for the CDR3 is TGTGCCAGCAGCCCCCACCCGACAGGGGCCTCACAAGAGACCCAGTACTTC.

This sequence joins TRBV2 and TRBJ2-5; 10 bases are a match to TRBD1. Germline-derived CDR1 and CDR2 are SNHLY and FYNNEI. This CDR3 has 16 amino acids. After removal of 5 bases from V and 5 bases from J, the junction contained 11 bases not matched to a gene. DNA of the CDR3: TGTGCCAGCAGTTACAGGGACAGGGGTTCTCGGGAGACCCAGTACTTC. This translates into CASSYRDRGSRETQYF.

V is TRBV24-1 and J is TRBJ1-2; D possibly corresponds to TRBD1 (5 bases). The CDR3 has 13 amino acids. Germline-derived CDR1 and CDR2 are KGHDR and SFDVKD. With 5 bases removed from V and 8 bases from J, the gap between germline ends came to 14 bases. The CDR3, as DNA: TGTGCCACCAGTGGTCAGGGTCCGTTGGGCTACACCTTC. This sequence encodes CATSGQGPLGYTF.